The TCR beta chain under discussion was sequenced for a study of Ad26.COV2.S vaccination and SARS-CoV-2 variants. Method: immunoSEQ multiplex PCR; TCRdb's copy keeps in-frame clones and lacks some. The table includes approximately 90,000 clones, 82% detected once. This CDR3 spans 15 amino acids. The V end was cut by 7 bases, the J end by 5 bases, with 20 bases between. Germline V gene lookup returns CDR1 SNHLY and CDR2 FYNNEI. Whole-study results and caveats: A substantial breadth of spike-specific CD8+ and CD4+ T cell responses after vaccination has been reported. TCR breadth and depth analyses may have underestimated total T cell responses. Spike-specific TCR breadth in vaccine recipients exceeded that seen in placebo recipients. Recipients of either vaccine or placebo displayed similar breadth of non-spike TCRs.

To note about this clone: Its antigen is not known.

The input for sequencing was peripheral blood, taken after recovery from COVID-19. The chain uses TRBV2 and TRBJ1-1; possible D gene TRBD1, 6 bases. This receptor was identified in a human donor who had recovered from COVID-19. CDR3 nucleotides: TGTGCCAGCAAAGGGGGTTGGCAGGATGGGACTGAAGCTTTCTTT. This translates into CASKGGWQDGTEAFF.